The 29 T cell receptor beta chains reported below all come from one sample, sequenced in a study of beta chain features in type 1 diabetes. Antigens for these TCRs are unknown. Overall study results and limits: Shorter TCRB CDR3s, moderately but significantly so, marked every one of the four CD4+ subsets in Type 1 diabetes patients.

Reverse transcription of all isolated RNA meant that expressed TCRB transcripts were sequenced. The method was immunoSEQ multiplex PCR; TCRdb's version includes in-frame clones alone and lacks a portion of them. The data contain about 260,000 clones, less than 30% of them singletons. Sequencing was performed on naive CD4+ T cells from blood. The receptors derive from a woman aged 25 to 39 with type 1 diabetes.

This clone was recorded a few times. The chain uses TRBV2 and TRBJ2-6; 7 positions match TRBD1. This CDR3 is 15 amino acids long. The V segment lost 4 bases and the J segment 4 bases; nucleotides outside the gene matches: 4. Germline V gene sequence: CDR1 SNHLY, CDR2 FYNNEI. Here the CDR3 reads CASSVTGAGANVLTF. CDR3 DNA: TGTGCCAGCAGTGTTACAGGGGCAGGGGCCAACGTCCTGACTTTC.

The chain couples TRBV30 to TRBJ1-5; D unresolved. V lost 5 bases to trimming and J lost 3 bases, with 14 bases between them. The CDR3 totals 14 residues. Germline values: CDR1 GTSNPN, CDR2 SVGIG (reference sequence). As DNA, the CDR3 is TGTGCCTGGGAATCCGGGTCGTACAATCAGCCCCAGCATTTT. Its protein product is CAWESGSYNQPQHF.

This chain uses TRBV18 with TRBJ2-1; TRBD1 matches at 8 bases. With V trimmed by 1 base and J by 5 bases, 10 bases remained unmatched. The CDR3 runs to 17 residues. Germline CDR1 reads KGHSH; CDR2 reads LQKENI. This CDR3 reads CASSPRIDRGMDNEQFF. CDR3 bases: TGTGCCAGCTCACCACGGATCGACAGGGGAATGGACAATGAGCAGTTCTTC.

J is TRBJ2-5 and V is TRBV7-9; 8 nucleotides agree with TRBD1. Germline CDR1 reads SEHNR; CDR2 reads FQNEAQ (reference sequence). The junction had 11 bases not matched to a gene; V was cut back by 7 bases and J by 4 bases. There are 15 residues in the CDR3. Here the CDR3 reads CASKEAGGRGETQYF. DNA of the CDR3: TGTGCCAGCAAGGAGGCAGGGGGCCGGGGAGAGACCCAGTACTTC.

This clone showed up just a few times. The chain couples TRBV23-1 to TRBJ1-5; D ambiguous. TRBV23-1 is reported as an ORF; its role is uncertain. CDR3 length equals 11 residues. The V gene lost 6 bases and the J gene lost 9 bases, with 9 bases spanning the gap. CDR3 loop: CASSGRLPQHF. The CDR3 coding sequence is TGCGCCAGCAGCGGGAGGTTGCCCCAGCATTTT.

This rearrangement joins TRBV5-1 to TRBJ2-1; TRBD2 agrees at 11 bases. The CDR3 has 18 residues. With 1 base clipped from V and 6 bases from J, the junction kept 12 bases outside the gene matches. The germline V gene encodes CDR1 SGHRS and CDR2 YFSETQ. The CDR3 sequence is CASSLRNGTSGGGNEQFF. Here the CDR3 DNA reads TGCGCCAGCAGCTTGAGGAACGGGACTAGCGGAGGGGGCAATGAGCAGTTCTTC.

The chain has TRBV5-1 and TRBJ2-1; no reliable D call. The germline V and J ends were trimmed by 5 bases and 7 bases, with 16 bases remaining between them. The CDR3 is 14 amino acids. Germline-derived CDR1 and CDR2 are SGHRS and YFSETQ. CDR3 sequence reads: CASSSDRVRNEQFF. CDR3 sequence (DNA): TGCGCCAGCAGTAGTGATCGGGTCCGGAATGAGCAGTTCTTC.

The rearrangement uses TRBV18 and TRBJ2-3; maybe TRBD2 (5 bases). The CDR3 consists of 15 residues. Per germline, CDR1 KGHSH and CDR2 LQKENI. V shed 3 bases and J shed 0 bases, with 10 bases lying between them. The CDR3 nucleotides read TGTGCCAGCTCACCCATCGCGGGCAGCACAGATACGCAGTATTTT. Protein sequence: CASSPIAGSTDTQYF.

The chain is built from TRBV18 and TRBJ2-4, with TRBD1 as a possible D gene (6 bases). This CDR3 has 14 amino acids. Trimming took 1 base from V and 8 from J, leaving 12 bases between them. Germline assignment: CDR1 KGHSH and CDR2 LQKENI. CDR3: CASSPRQEVDIQYF. CDR3 in DNA: TGTGCCAGCTCACCACGACAGGAGGTAGACATTCAGTACTTC.

The chain employs TRBV5-1 and TRBJ2-3; D not certain. V dropped 1 base and J dropped 2 bases, with 8 bases sitting between them. Looked up from germline, CDR1 is SGHRS and CDR2 is YFSETQ. The CDR3 has 14 residues. The CDR3 bases are TGCGCCAGCAGCTTGTTGTCTACCACAGATACGCAGTATTTT. Translation: CASSLLSTTDTQYF.

This clone was found a few times. In DNA, the CDR3 is TGTGCCTGGAGTGTACGCGGGGGACCCGGGGAGCTGTTTTTT. Translation gives CAWSVRGGPGELFF. V is TRBV30 and J is TRBJ2-2, with TRBD2 matching 7 bases. V was clipped by 0 bases and J by 6 bases; unmatched bases: 4. The CDR3 runs 14 residues. The germline gives CDR1 GTSNPN, CDR2 SVGIG (reference sequence).

The chain couples TRBV30 to TRBJ1-1, with D possibly being TRBD1 (6 bases). V lost 1 base and J lost 6, with 9 bases in between. This CDR3 contains 12 residues. CDR1 and CDR2 from the germline V gene are GTSNPN and SVGIG (reference sequence). For the CDR3, the DNA is TGTGCCTGGAGTGCACAGGGAGCTGAAGCTTTCTTT. Translated, it gives CAWSAQGAEAFF. The entire variable domain, with the rest obtained from reference TRBV30 and TRBJ1-1, is as follows: SQTIHQWPATLVQPVGSPLSLECTVEGTSNPNLYWYRQAAGRGLQLLFYSVGIGQISSEVPQNLSASRPQDRQFILSSKKLLLSDSGFYLCAWSAQGAEAFFGQGTRLTVV.

This rearrangement joins TRBV25-1 to TRBJ2-2; a weak D match, TRBD2 (6 bases). Trimming left V 8 bases short and J 4 bases short, with 17 bases between. Germline CDR1 and CDR2: MGHDK and SYGVNS. The CDR3 consists of 15 residues. CDR3 DNA: TGTGCCAGCTCGGAGGGAGGTGCAGGCACCGGGGAGCTGTTTTTT. It translates to CASSEGGAGTGELFF.

The chain links TRBV19 to TRBJ2-2; 7 nucleotides align to TRBD1. Per the germline V gene, CDR1 is LNHDA and CDR2 is SQIVND (reference sequence). With V trimmed by 4 bases and J by 3 bases, 2 bases remained unmatched. This CDR3 has 14 residues. CDR3 coding DNA: TGTGCCAGTAGTAGAGGACAGGACACCGGGGAGCTGTTTTTT. Encoded protein: CASSRGQDTGELFF.

This chain joins TRBV16 and TRBJ1-5; D uncertain. Deletions cut 5 bases from V and 4 bases from J, with 12 bases between. Germline lookup yields CDR1 KGHSY and CDR2 FQNENV. The CDR3 totals 14 residues. The CDR3 region is CASSEENFNQPQHF. The CDR3 DNA is TGTGCCAGCAGCGAAGAGAACTTTAATCAGCCCCAGCATTTT.

This clone was found a few times. The chain recombines TRBV30 with TRBJ2-2; tentative D call: TRBD2 (6 bases). CDR1 and CDR2 from the germline V gene are GTSNPN and SVGIG (reference sequence). The V end was cut by 1 base, the J end by 0 bases, with 12 bases between. The CDR3 is made up of 16 amino acids. The CDR3 nucleotides are TGTGCCTGGAGTGATCAGCGGGTCGCGAACACCGGGGAGCTGTTTTTT. It translates to CAWSDQRVANTGELFF.

This clone has more than one count but fewer than ten. The chain employs TRBV7-2 and TRBJ1-2; D not resolved. The germline V gene encodes CDR1 SGHTA and CDR2 FQGNSA. V was clipped by 4 bases and J by 0 bases, with 12 bases between them. The CDR3 consists of 15 residues. The CDR3 DNA is TGTGCCAGCAGCTCCCAGGTTGGCACTAACTATGGCTACACCTTC. Translated: CASSSQVGTNYGYTF.

The V gene is TRBV7-9, the J gene TRBJ2-1; D uncertain. CDR3 length equals 17 residues. Trimming removed 6 bases at V and 3 bases at J, with 21 bases between. Germline CDR1 SEHNR, CDR2 FQNEAQ (reference sequence). Written as DNA, the CDR3 is TGTGCCAGCAGTCCCACTGCCGCAAGTCGAAACTACAATGAGCAGTTCTTC. Translation: CASSPTAASRNYNEQFF.

This clone was found a few times. In nucleotides, the CDR3 is TGTGCCAGCAGCTCTAGTTTCACTGAAGCTTTCTTT. Translation: CASSSSFTEAFF. The chain combines TRBV13 with TRBJ1-1; D not resolved. This CDR3 comprises 12 residues. Germline CDR1 PRHDT, CDR2 FYEKMQ (reference sequence). V gave up 4 bases and J gave up 4 bases, with 7 bases separating them.

The chain is built from TRBV18 and TRBJ1-2, with TRBD1 as a possible D gene (6 bases). V lost 5 bases to trimming and J lost 4 bases, with 20 bases between them. The germline CDR1 and CDR2 sequences are KGHSH and LQKENI. The CDR3 extends over 16 amino acids. CDR3 residues: CASSMGQGRVAYGYTF. The CDR3 DNA sequence: TGTGCCAGCTCAATGGGTCAGGGGCGAGTGGCCTATGGCTACACCTTC.

The chain uses TRBV11-2 and TRBJ2-7; a weak D match, TRBD2 (5 bases). Per germline, CDR1 SGHAT and CDR2 FQNNGV. CDR3 size: 13 residues. V was cut by 5 bases and J by 1 base, with 9 bases left in between. CDR3 sequence reads: CASSLGGSYEQYF. The CDR3 bases are TGTGCCAGCAGCCTAGGCGGGTCCTACGAGCAGTACTTC.

A few counts support this clone. Different DNA sequences within this sample yield the same CDR3. This chain uses TRBV7-3 with TRBJ2-1; 7 bases match TRBD2. The CDR3 covers 15 residues. With 3 bases clipped from V and 1 base from J, the junction kept 3 bases outside the gene matches. Germline V gives CDR1 SGHTA, CDR2 FQGTGA. The CDR3 nucleotides read TGTGCCAGCAGCTTGACGGGAGGTTCCTACAATGAGCAGTTCTTC. It specifies CASSLTGGSYNEQFF.

The rearrangement links TRBV7-3 to TRBJ2-2; D is undetermined. V lost 2 bases to trimming and J lost 7 bases, with 5 bases between them. CDR3 size: 12 residues. Germline values: CDR1 SGHTA, CDR2 FQGTGA. CDR3 sequence: CASSLSYGELFF. The DNA of the CDR3 is TGTGCCAGCAGCTTATCGTACGGGGAGCTGTTTTTT.

As regards this clone: Different DNA sequences within this sample yield the same CDR3. V and J are TRBV4-1 and TRBJ2-7; 8 bases map to TRBD1. There are 15 residues in the CDR3. V shed 4 bases and J 0 bases; nucleotides not matched to a gene: 5. Germline CDR1 is MGHRA and CDR2 is YSYEKL. The CDR3 DNA is TGCGCCAGCAGCCCCGGACAGGGACCCTCCTACGAGCAGTACTTC. It specifies CASSPGQGPSYEQYF.

The chain has TRBV7-6 and TRBJ2-1, with D unresolved. This CDR3 has 12 residues. Germline V gene sequence: CDR1 SGHVS, CDR2 FNYEAQ. V was clipped by 3 bases and J by 5 bases, with 5 bases between them. The CDR3: CASSFIHNEQFF. The CDR3 nucleotides read TGTGCCAGCAGCTTTATCCACAATGAGCAGTTCTTC.

The table lists this clone with a few counts. The J gene is TRBJ1-1, the V gene TRBV25-1; D unresolved. Per germline, CDR1 MGHDK and CDR2 SYGVNS. The V end was cut by 3 bases, the J end by 1 base, with 3 bases between. The CDR3 is made up of 12 amino acids. CDR3 protein: CASSDRNTEAFF. The CDR3 nucleotides read TGTGCCAGCAGTGACCGGAACACTGAAGCTTTCTTT.

The chain couples TRBV7-2 to TRBJ2-7; D is unresolved. Per germline, CDR1 SGHTA and CDR2 FQGNSA. Trimming cost V 3 bases and J 4 bases, with 4 bases left between them. The CDR3 is 11 residues long. The CDR3 DNA reads TGTGCCAGCAGCTTCTTATACGAGCAGTACTTC. It codes for CASSFLYEQYF.

This chain uses TRBV9 with TRBJ2-4; 10 nucleotides align to TRBD1. CDR3 length: 13 residues. Per the germline V gene, CDR1 is SGDLS and CDR2 is YYNGEE. Trimming cost V 3 bases and J 9 bases; bases outside gene matches: 3. The CDR3 spells CASSATGGTIQYF. CDR3 in DNA: TGTGCCAGCAGCGCGACAGGGGGCACCATTCAGTACTTC.

This clone was recorded a few times. The rearrangement uses TRBV6-6 and TRBJ2-5; 12 nucleotides match TRBD2. Trimming at V came to 0 bases and at J to 5 bases, leaving 4 bases not matched to a gene. The CDR3 has 16 residues. Germline CDR1 and CDR2: MNHNY and SVGAGI (reference sequence). CDR3 sequence: CASSYSTSGSGETQYF. CDR3 bases: TGTGCCAGCAGTTACTCGACTAGCGGGAGTGGGGAGACCCAGTACTTC.